Sequencing of this T cell receptor beta chain was carried out in a study of response to subunit inactivated influenza vaccine. The study's findings and limits: Few new T cells, the authors suggested, are recruited by each seasonal influenza vaccination.

TCRdb passed the RT-PCR reads through MiXCR, listing each CDR3 protein once. The sample holds over 450,000 distinct CDR3 sequences, around 13% seen once. This clonotype appeared a few times. What it binds is not known. V was trimmed by 4 bases and J by 1 base, leaving 11 bases between them. CDR3 size: 15 residues. The sample was PBMCs from blood, taken roughly 48 days after vaccination. The rearrangement joins TRBV12-3 or TRBV12-4 to TRBJ1-5, with TRBD1 as a possible D gene (5 bases). This clonotype was obtained from a man aged 45 to 65 who received an inactivated influenza vaccine. DNA of the CDR3: TGTGCCAGCAGTTCGGGGCTGGAGAGCAATCAGCCCCAGCATTTT. It encodes CASSSGLESNQPQHF.